Described below is a single TCR beta chain sequence and its context. The record originates from a study of blood T cell repertoires in COVID-19. Study overall: The United States, Italy and Spain supplied acute and convalescent COVID-19 samples.

TCRdb keeps only in-frame clones here, not all; method: immunoSEQ multiplex PCR. The data show under 350,000 clones, 90% seen once. The junction had 4 bases not matched to a gene; V was cut back by 2 bases and J by 5 bases. CDR1 and CDR2 from the germline V gene are KGHSH and LQKENI. The CDR3 has 16 residues. The clonotype comes from a woman aged 25 to 39 with COVID-19, enrolled during active disease. The chain carries TRBV18 and TRBJ2-2; TRBD2 aligns across 11 bases. Sequences were obtained from peripheral blood. DNA for the CDR3: TGTGCCAGCTCACCAGTCACTAGCGGGAGTACCGGGGAGCTGTTTTTT. It codes for CASSPVTSGSTGELFF.